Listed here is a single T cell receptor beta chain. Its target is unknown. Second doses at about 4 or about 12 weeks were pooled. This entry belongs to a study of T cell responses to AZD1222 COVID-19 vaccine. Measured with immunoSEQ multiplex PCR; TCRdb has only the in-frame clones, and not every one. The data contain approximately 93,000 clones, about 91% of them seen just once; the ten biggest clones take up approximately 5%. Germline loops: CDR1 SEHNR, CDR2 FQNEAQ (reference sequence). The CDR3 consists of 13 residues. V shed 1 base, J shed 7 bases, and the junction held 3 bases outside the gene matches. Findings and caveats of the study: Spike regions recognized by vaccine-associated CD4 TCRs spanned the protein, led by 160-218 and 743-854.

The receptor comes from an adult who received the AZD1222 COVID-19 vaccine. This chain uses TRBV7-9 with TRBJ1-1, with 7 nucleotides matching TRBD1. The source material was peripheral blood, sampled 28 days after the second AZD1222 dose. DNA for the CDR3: TGTGCCAGCAGCTTAGTGGGGACAGATGAAGCTTTCTTT. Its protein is CASSLVGTDEAFF.